This paragraph covers one TCR beta chain sequence. The ends were cut back, 9 bases at V and 8 bases at J, with 14 bases in the middle. CDR3 size: 11 residues. Per the germline V gene, CDR1 is SGHRS and CDR2 is YFSETQ. The sample belongs to a study of blood T cell repertoires in COVID-19. The repertoire was sequenced with immunoSEQ multiplex PCR; TCRdb's copy has only in-frame clones and lacks some. This sample carries approximately 200,000 clones, around 85% of them seen once, and the ten largest clones take about 19%. The TCR sequence derives from a man in his forties or fifties who had recovered from COVID-19. The chain links TRBV5-1 to TRBJ1-2, with D perhaps matching TRBD1 (6 bases). Material for sequencing was PBMCs or T cells enriched from blood (not recorded which). The CDR3 nucleotides are TGCGCCACCCGGGACAATGGCGGCTACACCTTC. This gives the protein CATRDNGGYTF.